A selection of T cell receptor beta chains follows, all from one sample in a study of long-term antiretroviral therapy in people with HIV. TCRdb keeps only in-frame clones here, not all; method: immunoSEQ multiplex PCR. Among 20,000 to 30,000 clones listed, 79% were seen once. The material was unsorted PBMCs, obtained 1.2 years after starting antiretroviral therapy. Source of these receptors: a middle-aged woman with HIV. CDR3s include the opening cysteine and the closing phenylalanine or tryptophan. Fields, in order: V gene, J gene, clone size, D gene, CDR3 DNA, CDR3 protein. A D gene is named only where the DNA matches it firmly. Some rows mark clone size as missing; the rest say once, few, many or name a class of expanded clone.

>TRBV7-9|TRBJ2-7|.|TRBD1
TGTGCCAGCAGCTTAGGGGGACAGGGGGGGTCCTACGAGCAGTACTTC
CASSLGGQGGSYEQYF
>TRBV29-1|TRBJ2-2|once|TRBD2
TGCAGCGCCCACAGGGGTAGCGGGAGTGTCACCGGGGAGCTGTTTTTT
CSAHRGSGSVTGELFF
>TRBV2|TRBJ2-7|.|.
TGTGCCAGCGGAACCTACGAGCAGTACTTC
CASGTYEQYF
>TRBV11-3|TRBJ1-1|.|TRBD1
TGTGCCAGCAGCCGACAGGGGGCGGGGGACACTGAAGCTTTCTTT
CASSRQGAGDTEAFF
>TRBV2|TRBJ1-2|.|.
TGTGCCAGCAACCCCGACAGCTCTAACTATGGCTACACCTTC
CASNPDSSNYGYTF
>TRBV5-1|TRBJ1-2|few|TRBD1
TGCGCCAGCAGCTCGGACAGGGACCCGGTACCCTCCACCTTC
CASSSDRDPVPSTF
>TRBV5-1|TRBJ2-3|few|TRBD2
TGCGCCAGCAGCTTGTCGGCGGGAGGGCTCACAGATACGCAGTATTTT
CASSLSAGGLTDTQYF
>TRBV27|TRBJ1-1|.|.
TGTGCCAGCACCTATGGGGCGGGCAACACTGAAGCTTTCTTT
CASTYGAGNTEAFF
>TRBV4-2|TRBJ2-5|.|.
TGTGCCAGCAGCCAAGATCTTATAGCGCCACAAGAGACCCAGTACTTC
CASSQDLIAPQETQYF
>TRBV6-5|TRBJ1-1|once|.
TGTGCCAGCAGTTACTCGACGACCACTGAAGCTTTCTTT
CASSYSTTTEAFF
>TRBV5-1|TRBJ2-2|.|.
TGCGCCAGCAGCTTGATGAACACCGGGGAGCTGTTTTTT
CASSLMNTGELFF
>TRBV25-1|TRBJ1-2|medium-sized|.
TGTGCCAGCAGTGGTGACGGGAGGCGGCTTAACTATGGCTACACCTTC
CASSGDGRRLNYGYTF
>TRBV4-1|TRBJ1-1|.|TRBD1
TGCGCCAGCAGCCTTATGGGGCAGGGGGACACTGAAGCTTTCTTT
CASSLMGQGDTEAFF
>TRBV5-4|TRBJ2-3|.|TRBD2
TGTGCCAGCAGCTCGGCGGGGGTGGGCACAGATACGCAGTATTTT
CASSSAGVGTDTQYF
>TRBV11-2|TRBJ2-4|.|.
TGTGCCAGCGCGGCTAGCTACATTCAGTACTTC
CASAASYIQYF
>TRBV30|TRBJ1-1|few|.
TGTGCCTGGAGTCTACAGCGGCACACTGAAGCTTTCTTT
CAWSLQRHTEAFF
>TRBV4-1|TRBJ1-1|.|.
TGCGCCAGCAGCCAAGGCTTAGGGATGAACACTGAAGCTTTCTTT
CASSQGLGMNTEAFF